Sequencing of this T cell receptor (beta chain) was carried out in a study of cytomegalovirus exposure and HLA in healthy donors. Study-level results: Three of the chains that were CMV-associated were confirmed in vitro to be specific for CMV antigens. For presence/absence analyses, sequencing depth was assumed to be roughly uniform across donors. In a later analysis, HLA-associated beta chains showed higher expansion and lower generation probabilities than comparable chains.

This clone was seen a single time. Antigen unknown. There were likely unrecorded immune exposures, though donors were nominally healthy when sampled. In the PCR, 60 Vbeta and 13 Jbeta primers were used. The table came from immunoSEQ multiplex PCR; TCRdb's copy has only in-frame clones and leaves some out. The sample has roughly 150,000 clones, around 78% seen once; the top ten hold around 5.9%. Germline-derived CDR1 and CDR2 are MNHNS and SASEGT. V gave up 11 bases and J gave up 13 bases; unmatched junction bases: 7. The CDR3 length is 9 residues. The chain recombines TRBV6-1 with TRBJ1-2; TRBD1 aligns across 7 bases. The sample taken for sequencing was PBMCs. This TCR was sampled from a middle-aged woman in good health and CMV-seropositive. Here the CDR3 DNA reads TGTGCCCGCCACAGGGGAGGCACCTTC. Translation gives CARHRGGTF.